These 21 T cell receptor beta chains came from one sample sequenced in a study of Ad26.COV2.S vaccination and SARS-CoV-2 variants. Treatment in this sample: around 19 received Ad26.COV2.S at low or high dose, single or two shots; 5 received placebo; per-sample allocation not given. Collection of the samples took place on day 63 after the first injection of vaccine or placebo. Generated by immunoSEQ multiplex PCR, the TCRdb table keeps only in-frame clones and is missing some. The table has approximately 240,000 clones, around 89% seen once. The specimen comprised peripheral blood, sampled in a trial of Ad26.COV2.S vaccine versus placebo. The source is a person between 18 and 59 years old who received the Ad26.COV2.S COVID-19 vaccine or a placebo.

CDR3 bases: TGTGCCAGCAGAAGGGGACAGGGATATGGCTACACCTTC. Amino acids: CASRRGQGYGYTF. The gene calls are TRBV28 and TRBJ1-2; 9 bases agree with TRBD1. Germline V gene lookup returns CDR1 MDHEN and CDR2 SYDVKM. The CDR3 totals 13 residues. V was pared by 6 bases and J by 5 bases, with 4 bases of the junction left unmatched.

This clone has only a few counts. The J gene is TRBJ1-3, the V gene TRBV3-1 (or the pseudogene TRBV3-2); D is perhaps TRBD1 (6 bases). The CDR3 is made up of 18 amino acids. In germline, CDR1 is LGHDT, CDR2 YNNKEL (reference sequence). V lost 5 bases to trimming and J lost 4 bases, with 24 bases between them. The CDR3 loop reads CASSARPGHRKGGNTIYF. In nucleotides, the CDR3 is TGTGCCAGCAGCGCCCGGCCGGGACACAGGAAAGGGGGAAACACCATATATTTT.

This chain connects TRBV11-2 to TRBJ1-2; D perhaps matches TRBD1 (5 bases). In germline, CDR1 is SGHAT, CDR2 FQNNGV. Trimming removed 5 bases at V and 3 bases at J, with 16 bases between. The CDR3 is 15 amino acids. The CDR3 protein is CASSPTAGVDYGYTF. DNA for the CDR3: TGTGCCAGCAGCCCAACGGCGGGGGTTGACTATGGCTACACCTTC.

This chain links TRBV30 with TRBJ2-7; D is undetermined. Trimming left V 3 bases short and J 2 bases short, with 8 bases between. Germline CDR1 GTSNPN, CDR2 SVGIG (reference sequence). The CDR3 loop spans 12 amino acids. The CDR3: CAWRVRAYEQYF. The CDR3 bases are TGTGCCTGGAGGGTCCGCGCCTACGAGCAGTACTTC.

J is TRBJ2-7 and V is TRBV9; D is unresolved. This CDR3 has 14 amino acids. The ends were cut back, 0 bases at V and 3 bases at J, with 10 bases in the middle. Looked up from germline, CDR1 is SGDLS and CDR2 is YYNGEE. DNA of the CDR3: TGTGCCAGCAGCGTAGCGGGCAGTAACTACGAGCAGTACTTC. As protein: CASSVAGSNYEQYF.

Worth noting for this clone: One end of the junction varies from germline; a read error may be responsible. The rearrangement uses TRBV18 and TRBJ1-1; no clear D. Germline values: CDR1 KGHSH, CDR2 LQKENI. The CDR3 extends over 15 amino acids. The CDR3 here is CASSPLHSVNTEAFF. DNA of the CDR3: TGTGCCAGCTCACCACTTCATAGCGTTAACACTGAGGCTTTCTTT.

The table lists this clone with a count of one. This chain connects TRBV20-1 to TRBJ2-1, with no clear D. Germline V gene lookup returns CDR1 DFQATT and CDR2 SNEGSKA (reference sequence). V was cut by 7 bases and J by 0 bases, with 4 bases left in between. This CDR3 spans 11 amino acids. CDR3 in amino acids: CSVDSYNEQFF. The CDR3 region has the DNA TGCAGTGTTGACTCCTACAATGAGCAGTTCTTC.

This chain connects TRBV6-4 to TRBJ1-1; D not resolved. Germline V gives CDR1 MRHNA, CDR2 SNTAGT. The CDR3 consists of 16 residues. Trimming pared 4 bases from V and 1 base from J, leaving 16 bases between. The CDR3 is CASSGVPRGWNTEAFF. The CDR3 region has the DNA TGTGCCAGCAGTGGGGTCCCCCGAGGCTGGAACACTGAAGCTTTCTTT.

The chain employs TRBV30 and TRBJ2-5; the match to TRBD1 covers 7 bases. Germline assignment: CDR1 GTSNPN and CDR2 SVGIG (reference sequence). The V gene end was trimmed by 2 bases and the J gene end by 5 bases; junction bases not matched to a gene: 2. The CDR3 spans 12 residues. In DNA, the CDR3 is TGTGCCTGGAGTTTAGGGGGCGAGACCCAGTACTTC. Translation gives CAWSLGGETQYF. Using reference TRBV30 and TRBJ2-5 for the parts outside the CDR3, the full variable domain is SQTIHQWPATLVQPVGSPLSLECTVEGTSNPNLYWYRQAAGRGLQLLFYSVGIGQISSEVPQNLSASRPQDRQFILSSKKLLLSDSGFYLCAWSLGGETQYFGPGTRLLVL.

The rearrangement joins TRBV28 to TRBJ2-6, with D unclear. The length of the CDR3 is 15 residues. Germline CDR1 MDHEN, CDR2 SYDVKM. V was pared by 3 bases and J by 3 bases, with 9 bases between. The CDR3, as DNA: TGTGCCAGCAGTTTGGCCCATGGTGGGGCCAACGTCCTGACTTTC. Translated: CASSLAHGGANVLTF.

V usage is TRBV5-6 and J usage is TRBJ2-5, with D possibly being TRBD2 (6 bases). Germline V gives CDR1 SGHDT, CDR2 YYEEEE. The V end lost 0 bases, the J end lost 4 bases, and 13 bases lay between the germline ends. The CDR3 length is 15 residues. The CDR3 protein is CASSLAGQGGETQYF. CDR3 coding DNA: TGTGCCAGCAGCTTGGCCGGGCAGGGAGGAGAGACCCAGTACTTC.

This clone was seen once. This CDR3 is CASSPINLGSRTEAFF. Written as DNA, the CDR3 is TGTGCCAGCTCACCCATAAACCTCGGGTCGCGCACTGAAGCTTTCTTT. This sequence joins TRBV18 and TRBJ1-1; D remains ambiguous. The CDR3 runs to 16 residues. Germline CDR1 reads KGHSH; CDR2 reads LQKENI. Between the trimmed V and J ends, which lost 3 bases and 4 bases, there was a span of 18 bases.

V gene TRBV11-2 combines with J gene TRBJ1-1; D uncertain. V was trimmed by 5 bases and J by 11 bases, leaving 21 bases between them. The germline gives CDR1 SGHAT, CDR2 FQNNGV. This CDR3 is built from 14 residues. The CDR3 DNA is TGTGCCAGCAGCCCGAGATGGGATGTGAATTGGGCTTTCTTT. Translated, it gives CASSPRWDVNWAFF.

The CDR3: CASSLGLAGGTDTQYF. The CDR3 coding sequence is TGTGCCAGCAGCTTAGGACTAGCGGGAGGAACAGATACGCAGTATTTT. This chain connects TRBV11-2 to TRBJ2-3; TRBD2 matches 13 bases. This CDR3 contains 16 residues. V was clipped by 1 base and J by 3 bases; unmatched bases: 1. Germline CDR1 and CDR2: SGHAT and FQNNGV.

To note about this clone: In the same sample, other DNA sequences code for this CDR3. The rearrangement links TRBV6-5 to TRBJ1-5; TRBD1 agrees at 9 bases. CDR1 is MNHEY, CDR2 SVGAGI, per germline. J was trimmed by 4 bases and V by 6 bases; bases with no gene match: 4. This CDR3 is built from 14 residues. Here the CDR3 DNA reads TGTGCCAGCAGCCGACAGGGGGGGAATCAGCCCCAGCATTTT. Translating it yields CASSRQGGNQPQHF.

The V gene is TRBV5-6, the J gene TRBJ2-7; no clear D. Looked up from germline, CDR1 is SGHDT and CDR2 is YYEEEE. CDR3 length equals 13 residues. V lost 0 bases, J lost 3 bases, and 7 bases lay in between. This chain's CDR3 is CASSLGIIYEQYF. CDR3 coding DNA: TGTGCCAGCAGCTTGGGGATAATCTACGAGCAGTACTTC.

The chain links TRBV10-2 to TRBJ1-4; possibly TRBD1 for D (6 bases). Germline CDR1 reads WSHSY; CDR2 reads SAAADI. This CDR3 is 19 amino acids long. Between the trimmed V and J ends, which lost 0 bases and 7 bases, there was a span of 24 bases. The CDR3 coding sequence is TGCGCCAGCAGTGAGTCGACTCAAGGGGTACAGGGAAGGAGTGAAAAACTGTTTTTT. This translates into CASSESTQGVQGRSEKLFF.

This rearrangement joins TRBV7-3 to TRBJ2-7; D gene unclear. This CDR3 contains 13 residues. V lost 3 bases and J lost 6, with 12 bases in between. Germline CDR1 SGHTA, CDR2 FQGTGA. CDR3 region: CASSFGPVSEQYF. CDR3 bases: TGTGCCAGCAGCTTCGGTCCCGTGAGCGAGCAGTACTTC.

The V and J genes are TRBV5-5 and TRBJ1-2; D remains unclear. Germline-derived CDR1 and CDR2 are SGHKS and YYEKEE (reference sequence). The V end was cut by 0 bases, the J end by 2 bases, with 8 bases between. This CDR3 region has 14 residues. The CDR3 nucleotides read TGTGCCAGCAGCTTGGACATGATGAACTATGGCTACACCTTC. Protein: CASSLDMMNYGYTF. The variable domain in full, with the rest retrieved from reference TRBV5-5 and TRBJ1-2, is DAGVTQSPTHLIKTRGQQVTLRCSPISGHKSVSWYQQVLGQGPQFIFQYYEKEERGRGNFPDRFSARQFPNYSSELNVNALLLGDSALYLCASSLDMMNYGYTFGSGTRLTVV.

V and J are TRBV5-1 and TRBJ2-7; TRBD2 aligns across 9 bases. CDR3 length: 14 amino acids. J gave up 5 bases and V 4 bases, and 7 bases lay outside the gene matches. Germline V gene sequence: CDR1 SGHRS, CDR2 YFSETQ. This CDR3 is CASSPSGRPNEQYF. CDR3 sequence (DNA): TGCGCCAGCAGCCCAAGCGGGAGGCCCAACGAGCAGTACTTC.

The rearrangement joins TRBV10-2 to TRBJ2-2; 9 bases fit TRBD2. The CDR3 consists of 14 residues. Germline CDR1 reads WSHSY; CDR2 reads SAAADI. Trimming removed 8 bases from V and 6 bases from J; junction bases left unmatched: 7. The CDR3 DNA follows: TGCGCCAGCCGGCGGGAGGGAGCGGCCGGGGAGCTGTTTTTT. This codes for CASRREGAAGELFF.